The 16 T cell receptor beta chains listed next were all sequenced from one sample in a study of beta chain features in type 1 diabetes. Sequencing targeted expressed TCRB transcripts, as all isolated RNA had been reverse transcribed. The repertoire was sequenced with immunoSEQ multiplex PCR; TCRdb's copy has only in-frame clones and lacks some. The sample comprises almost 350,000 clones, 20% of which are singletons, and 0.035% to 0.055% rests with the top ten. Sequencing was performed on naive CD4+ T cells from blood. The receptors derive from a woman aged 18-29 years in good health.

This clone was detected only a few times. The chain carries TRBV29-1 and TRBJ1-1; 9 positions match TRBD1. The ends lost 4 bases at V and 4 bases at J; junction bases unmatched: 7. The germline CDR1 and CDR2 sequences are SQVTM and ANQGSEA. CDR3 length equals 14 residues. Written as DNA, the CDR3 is TGCAGCGTTGTTTGGACAGGGGTGAGCACTGAAGCTTTCTTT. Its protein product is CSVVWTGVSTEAFF.

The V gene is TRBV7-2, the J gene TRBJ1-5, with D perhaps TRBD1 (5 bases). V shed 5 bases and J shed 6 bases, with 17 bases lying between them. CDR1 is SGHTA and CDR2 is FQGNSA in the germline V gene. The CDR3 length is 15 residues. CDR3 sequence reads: CASSPRDGGGQPQHF. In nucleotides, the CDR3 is TGTGCCAGCAGCCCAAGGGATGGGGGAGGTCAGCCCCAGCATTTT.

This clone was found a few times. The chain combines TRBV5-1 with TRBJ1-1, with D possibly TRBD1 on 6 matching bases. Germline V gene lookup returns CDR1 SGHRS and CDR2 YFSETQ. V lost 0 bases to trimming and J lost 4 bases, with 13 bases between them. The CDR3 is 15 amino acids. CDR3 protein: CASSLGLQGSTEAFF. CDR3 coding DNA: TGCGCCAGCAGCTTGGGCCTCCAGGGGTCCACTGAAGCTTTCTTT.

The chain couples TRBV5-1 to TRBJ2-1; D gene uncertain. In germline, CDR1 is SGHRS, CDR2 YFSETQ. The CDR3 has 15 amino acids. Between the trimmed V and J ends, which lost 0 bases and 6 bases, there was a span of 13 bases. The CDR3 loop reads CASSLAEISSNEQFF. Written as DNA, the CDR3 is TGCGCCAGCAGCTTGGCCGAGATTAGCAGCAATGAGCAGTTCTTC.

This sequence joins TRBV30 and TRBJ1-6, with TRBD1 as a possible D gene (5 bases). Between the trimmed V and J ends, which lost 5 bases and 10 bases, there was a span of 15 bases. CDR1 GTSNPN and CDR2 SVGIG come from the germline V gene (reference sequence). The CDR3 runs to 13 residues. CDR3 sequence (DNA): TGTGCCTGGGACCCAGGGATGGGATCACCCCTCCACTTT. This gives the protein CAWDPGMGSPLHF.

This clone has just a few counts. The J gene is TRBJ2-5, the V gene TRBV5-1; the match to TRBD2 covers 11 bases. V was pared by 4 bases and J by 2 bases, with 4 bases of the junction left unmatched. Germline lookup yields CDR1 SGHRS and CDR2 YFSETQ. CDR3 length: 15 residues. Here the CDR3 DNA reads TGCGCCAGCAGCGTTAGACTAGCGGGGCAAGAGACCCAGTACTTC. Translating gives CASSVRLAGQETQYF.

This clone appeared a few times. The CDR3 here is CASSQEALMNTEAFF. CDR3 nucleotides: TGTGCCAGCAGCCAAGAGGCACTAATGAACACTGAAGCTTTCTTT. V is TRBV4-2 and J is TRBJ1-1; D not certain. The V end was cut by 0 bases, the J end by 0 bases, with 8 bases between. Germline V gene sequence: CDR1 LGHNA, CDR2 YNFKEQ. This CDR3 is built from 15 residues.

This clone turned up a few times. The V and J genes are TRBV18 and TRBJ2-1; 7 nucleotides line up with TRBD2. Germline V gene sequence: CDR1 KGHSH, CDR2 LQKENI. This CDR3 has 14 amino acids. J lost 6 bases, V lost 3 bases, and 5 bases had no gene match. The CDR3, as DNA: TGTGCCAGCTCACCCGGAGCGGGGACCAATGAGCAGTTCTTC. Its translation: CASSPGAGTNEQFF.

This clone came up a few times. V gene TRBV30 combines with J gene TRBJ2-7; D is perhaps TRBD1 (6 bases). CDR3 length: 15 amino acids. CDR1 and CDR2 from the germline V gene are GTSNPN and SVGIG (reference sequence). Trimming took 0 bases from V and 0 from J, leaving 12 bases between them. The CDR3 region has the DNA TGTGCCTGGAGTGTTAAGGACAGCTACTCCTACGAGCAGTACTTC. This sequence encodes CAWSVKDSYSYEQYF.

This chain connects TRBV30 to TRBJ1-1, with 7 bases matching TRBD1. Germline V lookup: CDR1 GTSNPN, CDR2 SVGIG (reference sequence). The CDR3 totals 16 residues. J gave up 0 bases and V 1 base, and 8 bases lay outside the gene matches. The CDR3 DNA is TGTGCCTGGAGTGCGTCGGACAGGTGGGTGAACACTGAAGCTTTCTTT. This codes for CAWSASDRWVNTEAFF.

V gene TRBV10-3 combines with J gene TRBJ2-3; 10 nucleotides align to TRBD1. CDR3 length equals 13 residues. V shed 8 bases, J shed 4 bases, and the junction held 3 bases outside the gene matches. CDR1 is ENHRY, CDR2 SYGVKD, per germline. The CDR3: CAIQDRGADTQYF. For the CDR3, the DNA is TGTGCCATCCAGGACAGGGGGGCAGATACGCAGTATTTT.

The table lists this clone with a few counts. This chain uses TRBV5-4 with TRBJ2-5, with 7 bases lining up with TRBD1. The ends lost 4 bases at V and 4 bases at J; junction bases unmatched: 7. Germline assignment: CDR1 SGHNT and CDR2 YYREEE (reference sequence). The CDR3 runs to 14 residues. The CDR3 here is CASSTLTGVETQYF. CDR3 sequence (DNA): TGTGCCAGCAGCACCTTAACAGGGGTAGAGACCCAGTACTTC.

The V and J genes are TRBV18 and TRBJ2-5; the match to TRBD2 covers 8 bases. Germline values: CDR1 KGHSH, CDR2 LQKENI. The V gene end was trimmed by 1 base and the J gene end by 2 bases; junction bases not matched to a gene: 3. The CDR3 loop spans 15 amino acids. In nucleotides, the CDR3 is TGTGCCAGCTCACCACTCGGGGGGGGACAAGAGACCCAGTACTTC. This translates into CASSPLGGGQETQYF.

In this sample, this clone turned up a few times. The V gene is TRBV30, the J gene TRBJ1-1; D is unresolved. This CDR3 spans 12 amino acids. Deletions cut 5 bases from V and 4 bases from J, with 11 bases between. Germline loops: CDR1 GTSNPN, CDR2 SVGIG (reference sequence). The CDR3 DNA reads TGTGCCTGGGAGAGGGTGGGCACTGAAGCTTTCTTT. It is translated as CAWERVGTEAFF.

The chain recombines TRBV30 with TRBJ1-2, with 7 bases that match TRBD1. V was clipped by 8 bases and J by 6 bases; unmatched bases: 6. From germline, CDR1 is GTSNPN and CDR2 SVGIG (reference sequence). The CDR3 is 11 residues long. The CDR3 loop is CATRTGHGYTF. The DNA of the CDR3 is TGTGCCACAAGGACAGGCCATGGCTACACCTTC.

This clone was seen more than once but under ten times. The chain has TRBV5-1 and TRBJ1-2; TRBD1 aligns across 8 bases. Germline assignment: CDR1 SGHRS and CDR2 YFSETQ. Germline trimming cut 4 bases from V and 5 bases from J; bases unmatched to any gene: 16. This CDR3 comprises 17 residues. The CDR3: CASSGGQDRILGYGYTF. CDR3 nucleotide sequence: TGCGCCAGCAGCGGGGGACAGGATCGGATTCTTGGATATGGCTACACCTTC. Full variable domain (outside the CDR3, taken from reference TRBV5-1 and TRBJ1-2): KAGVTQTPRYLIKTRGQQVTLSCSPISGHRSVSWYQQTPGQGLQFLFEYFSETQRNKGNFPGRFSGRQFSNSRSEMNVSTLELGDSALYLCASSGGQDRILGYGYTFGSGTRLTVV.